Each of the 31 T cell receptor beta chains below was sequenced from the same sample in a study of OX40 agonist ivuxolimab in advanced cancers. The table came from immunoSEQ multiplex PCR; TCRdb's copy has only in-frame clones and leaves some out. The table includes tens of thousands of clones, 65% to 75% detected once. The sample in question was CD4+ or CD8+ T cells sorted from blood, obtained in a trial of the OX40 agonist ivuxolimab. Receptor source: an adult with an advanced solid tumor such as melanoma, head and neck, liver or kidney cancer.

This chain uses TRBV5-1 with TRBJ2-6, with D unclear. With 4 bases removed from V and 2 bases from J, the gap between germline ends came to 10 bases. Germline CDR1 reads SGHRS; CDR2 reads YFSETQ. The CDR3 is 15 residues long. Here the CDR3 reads CASSPETTGANVLTF. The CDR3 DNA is TGCGCCAGCAGCCCCGAAACCACTGGGGCCAACGTCCTGACTTTC.

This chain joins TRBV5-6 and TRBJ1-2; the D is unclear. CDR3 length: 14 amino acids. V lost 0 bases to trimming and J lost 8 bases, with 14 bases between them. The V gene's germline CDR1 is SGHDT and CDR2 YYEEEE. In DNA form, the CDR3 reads TGTGCCAGCAGCTTGGCCCAGTTATTATGGGGCTACACCTTC. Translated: CASSLAQLLWGYTF.

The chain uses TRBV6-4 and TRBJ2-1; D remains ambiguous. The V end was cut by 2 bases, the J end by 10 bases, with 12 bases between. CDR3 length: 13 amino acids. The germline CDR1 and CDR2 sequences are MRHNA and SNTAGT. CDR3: CASSDAARKEQFF. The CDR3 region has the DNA TGTGCCAGCAGTGACGCGGCCCGCAAGGAGCAGTTCTTC.

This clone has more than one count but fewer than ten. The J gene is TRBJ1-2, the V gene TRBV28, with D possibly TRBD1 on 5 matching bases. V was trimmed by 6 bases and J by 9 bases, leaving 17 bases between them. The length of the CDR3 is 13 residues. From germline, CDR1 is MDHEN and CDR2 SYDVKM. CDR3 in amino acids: CASSPGAPPSYTF. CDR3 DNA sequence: TGTGCCAGCAGCCCCGGGGCCCCGCCCAGCTACACCTTC.

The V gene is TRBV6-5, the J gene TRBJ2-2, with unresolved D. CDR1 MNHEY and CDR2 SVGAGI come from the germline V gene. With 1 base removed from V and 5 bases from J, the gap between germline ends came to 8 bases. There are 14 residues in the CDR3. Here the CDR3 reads CASSYFGRTGELFF. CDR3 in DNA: TGTGCCAGCAGTTACTTCGGTAGGACCGGGGAGCTGTTTTTT.

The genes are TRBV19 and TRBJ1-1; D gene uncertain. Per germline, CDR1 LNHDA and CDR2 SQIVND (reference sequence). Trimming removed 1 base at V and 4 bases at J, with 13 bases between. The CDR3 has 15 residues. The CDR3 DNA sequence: TGTGCCAGTAGTATAGGCCTCTCCGCGGGCACTGAAGCTTTCTTT. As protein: CASSIGLSAGTEAFF.

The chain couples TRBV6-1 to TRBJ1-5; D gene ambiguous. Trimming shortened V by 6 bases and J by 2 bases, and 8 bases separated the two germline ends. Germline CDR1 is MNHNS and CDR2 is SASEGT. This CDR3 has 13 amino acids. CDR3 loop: CASREFGNQPQHF. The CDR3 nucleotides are TGTGCCAGCAGGGAGTTCGGCAATCAGCCCCAGCATTTT.

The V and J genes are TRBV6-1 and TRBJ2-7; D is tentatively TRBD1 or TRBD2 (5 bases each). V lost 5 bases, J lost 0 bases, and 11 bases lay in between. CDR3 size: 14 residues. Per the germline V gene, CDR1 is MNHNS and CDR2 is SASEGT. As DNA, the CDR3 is TGTGCCAGCAGTATGGTAGGGACCTCCTACGAGCAGTACGTC. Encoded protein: CASSMVGTSYEQYV.

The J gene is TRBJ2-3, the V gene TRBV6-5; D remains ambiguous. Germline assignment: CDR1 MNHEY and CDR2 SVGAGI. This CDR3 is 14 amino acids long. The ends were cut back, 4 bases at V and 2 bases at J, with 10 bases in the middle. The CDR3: CASSFTYSTDTQYF. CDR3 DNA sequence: TGTGCCAGCAGTTTCACATACTCCACAGATACGCAGTATTTT.

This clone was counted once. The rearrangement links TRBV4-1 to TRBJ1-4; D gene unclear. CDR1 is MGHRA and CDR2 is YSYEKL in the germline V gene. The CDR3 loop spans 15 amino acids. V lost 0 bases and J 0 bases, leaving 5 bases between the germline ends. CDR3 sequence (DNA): TGCGCCAGCAGCCAAGAGCAGGCAACTAATGAAAAACTGTTTTTT. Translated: CASSQEQATNEKLFF.

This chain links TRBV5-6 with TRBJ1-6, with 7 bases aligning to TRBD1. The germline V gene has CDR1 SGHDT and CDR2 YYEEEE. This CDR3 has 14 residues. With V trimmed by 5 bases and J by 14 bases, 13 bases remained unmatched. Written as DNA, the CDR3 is TGTGCCAGCAGTTCAGGACAGGCCCAGGGGGCCCTCCACTTT. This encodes CASSSGQAQGALHF.

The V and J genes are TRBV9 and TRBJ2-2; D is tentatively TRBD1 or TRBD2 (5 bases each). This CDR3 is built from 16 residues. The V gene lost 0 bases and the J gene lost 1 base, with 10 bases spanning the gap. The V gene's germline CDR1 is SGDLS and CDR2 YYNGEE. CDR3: CASSVVGTMNTGELFF. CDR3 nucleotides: TGTGCCAGCAGCGTAGTAGGGACCATGAACACCGGGGAGCTGTTTTTT.

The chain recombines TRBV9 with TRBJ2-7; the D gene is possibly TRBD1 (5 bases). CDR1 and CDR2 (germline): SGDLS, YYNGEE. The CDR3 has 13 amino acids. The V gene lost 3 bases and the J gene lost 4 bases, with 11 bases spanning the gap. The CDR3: CASSETDRYEQYF. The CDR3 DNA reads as TGTGCCAGCAGCGAGACAGATAGGTACGAGCAGTACTTC.

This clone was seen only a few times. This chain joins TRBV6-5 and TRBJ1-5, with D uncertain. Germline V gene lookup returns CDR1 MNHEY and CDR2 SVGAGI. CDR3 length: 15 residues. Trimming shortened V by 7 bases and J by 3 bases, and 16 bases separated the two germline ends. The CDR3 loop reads CASKLGGGINQPQHF. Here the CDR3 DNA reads TGTGCCAGCAAGTTAGGAGGCGGAATCAATCAGCCCCAGCATTTT.

The CDR3 DNA follows: TGCGCCAGCAGCTTCCCCTCGACAGGGTCCTACGAGCAGTACTTC. Amino acids: CASSFPSTGSYEQYF. This sequence joins TRBV5-1 and TRBJ2-7; TRBD1 matches 7 bases. With V trimmed by 2 bases and J by 1 base, 6 bases remained unmatched. From germline, CDR1 is SGHRS and CDR2 YFSETQ. The CDR3 consists of 15 residues.

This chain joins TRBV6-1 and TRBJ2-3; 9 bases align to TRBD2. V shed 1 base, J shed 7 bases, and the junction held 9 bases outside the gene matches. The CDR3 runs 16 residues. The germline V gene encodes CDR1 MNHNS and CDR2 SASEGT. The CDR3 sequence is CASSEVAGGGSYTQYF. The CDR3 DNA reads TGTGCCAGCAGTGAAGTTGCGGGGGGGGGTAGTTATACGCAGTATTTT.

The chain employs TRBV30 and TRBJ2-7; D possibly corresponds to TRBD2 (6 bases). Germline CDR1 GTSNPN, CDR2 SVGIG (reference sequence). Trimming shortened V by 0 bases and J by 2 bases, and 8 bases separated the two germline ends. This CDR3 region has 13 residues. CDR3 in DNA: TGTGCCTGGAGTGTGGGGAGGACCTACGAGCAGTACTTC. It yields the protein CAWSVGRTYEQYF.

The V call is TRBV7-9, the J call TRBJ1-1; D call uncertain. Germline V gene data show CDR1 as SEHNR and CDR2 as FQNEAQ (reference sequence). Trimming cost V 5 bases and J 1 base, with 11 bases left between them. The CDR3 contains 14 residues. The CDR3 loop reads CASSVEWGNTEAFF. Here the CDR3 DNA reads TGTGCCAGCAGCGTAGAATGGGGGAACACTGAAGCTTTCTTT.

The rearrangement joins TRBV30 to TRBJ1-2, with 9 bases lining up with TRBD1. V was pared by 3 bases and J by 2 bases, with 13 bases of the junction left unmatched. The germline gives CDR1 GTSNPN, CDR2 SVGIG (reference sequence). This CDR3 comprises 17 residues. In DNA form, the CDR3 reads TGTGCCTGGAGGAGCATACAACAGGGGGCGATCAACTATGGCTACACCTTC. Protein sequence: CAWRSIQQGAINYGYTF.

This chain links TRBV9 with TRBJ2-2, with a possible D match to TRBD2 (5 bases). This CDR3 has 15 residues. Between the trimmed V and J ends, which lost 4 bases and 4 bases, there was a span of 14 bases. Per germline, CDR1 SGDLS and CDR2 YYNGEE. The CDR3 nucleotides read TGTGCCAGCAGCAGATCATCCGGGGTCACCGGGGAGCTGTTTTTT. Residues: CASSRSSGVTGELFF.

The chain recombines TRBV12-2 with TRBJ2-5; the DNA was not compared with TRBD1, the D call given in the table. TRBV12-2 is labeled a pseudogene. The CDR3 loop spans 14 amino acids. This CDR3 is CASHPGTGGETQYF. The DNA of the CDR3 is TGTGCAAGTCACCCCGGGACAGGAGGGGAGACCCAGTACTTC.

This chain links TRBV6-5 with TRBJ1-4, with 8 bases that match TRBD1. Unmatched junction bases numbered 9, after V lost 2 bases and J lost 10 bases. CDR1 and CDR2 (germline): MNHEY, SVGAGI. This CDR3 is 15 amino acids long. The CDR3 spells CASSYAGTGGRKLFF. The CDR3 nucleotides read TGTGCCAGCAGTTACGCTGGGACAGGCGGCCGAAAACTGTTTTTT.

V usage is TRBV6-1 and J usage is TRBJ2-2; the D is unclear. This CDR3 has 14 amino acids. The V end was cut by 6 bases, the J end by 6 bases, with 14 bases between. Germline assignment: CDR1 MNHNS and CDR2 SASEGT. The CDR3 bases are TGTGCCAGCAGAGACCGACTGTTGGCCGGGGAGCTGTTTTTT. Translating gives CASRDRLLAGELFF.

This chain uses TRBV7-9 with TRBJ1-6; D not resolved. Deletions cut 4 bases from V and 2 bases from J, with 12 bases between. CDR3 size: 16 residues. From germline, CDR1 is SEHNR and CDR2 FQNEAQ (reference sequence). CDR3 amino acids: CASSSGSSTYNSPLHF. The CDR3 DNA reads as TGTGCCAGCAGCTCGGGCTCCAGCACCTATAATTCACCCCTCCACTTT.

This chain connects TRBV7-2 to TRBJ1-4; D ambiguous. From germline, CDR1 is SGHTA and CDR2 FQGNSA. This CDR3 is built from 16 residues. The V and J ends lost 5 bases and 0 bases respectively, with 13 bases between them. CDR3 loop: CASSPYVGATNEKLFF. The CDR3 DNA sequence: TGTGCCAGCAGCCCCTACGTTGGGGCAACTAATGAAAAACTGTTTTTT.

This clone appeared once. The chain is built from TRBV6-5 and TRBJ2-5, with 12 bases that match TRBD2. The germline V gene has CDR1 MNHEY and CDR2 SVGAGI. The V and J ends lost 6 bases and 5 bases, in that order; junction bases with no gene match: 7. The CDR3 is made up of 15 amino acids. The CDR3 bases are TGTGCCAGCAGGATACTAGCGGGGGGCGATGAGACCCAGTACTTC. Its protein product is CASRILAGGDETQYF.

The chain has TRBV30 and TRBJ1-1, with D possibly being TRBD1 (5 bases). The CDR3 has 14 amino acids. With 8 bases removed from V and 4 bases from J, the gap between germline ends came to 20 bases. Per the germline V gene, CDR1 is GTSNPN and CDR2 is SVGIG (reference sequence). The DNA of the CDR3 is TGTGCCCGACGGGACCTCTGGACCGGCACTGAAGCTTTCTTT. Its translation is CARRDLWTGTEAFF.

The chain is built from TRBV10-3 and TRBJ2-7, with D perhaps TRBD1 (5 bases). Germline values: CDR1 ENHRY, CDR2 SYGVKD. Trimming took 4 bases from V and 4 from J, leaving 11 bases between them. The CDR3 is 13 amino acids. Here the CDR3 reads CAISVGQGYEQYV. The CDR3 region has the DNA TGTGCCATCAGTGTTGGCCAGGGATACGAGCAGTACGTC.

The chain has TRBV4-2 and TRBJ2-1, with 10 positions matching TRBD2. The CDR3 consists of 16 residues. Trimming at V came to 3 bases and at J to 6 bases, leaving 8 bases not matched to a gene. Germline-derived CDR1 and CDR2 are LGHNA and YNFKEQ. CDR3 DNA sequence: TGTGCCAGCAGCCATAGCGGGGGGCCTCTACCCAATGAGCAGTTCTTC. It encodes CASSHSGGPLPNEQFF.

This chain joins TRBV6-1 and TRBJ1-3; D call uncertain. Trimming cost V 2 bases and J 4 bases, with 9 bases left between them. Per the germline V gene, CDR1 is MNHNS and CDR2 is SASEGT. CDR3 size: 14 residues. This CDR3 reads CASSEYYSGNTIYF. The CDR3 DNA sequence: TGTGCCAGCAGTGAATACTACTCCGGAAACACCATATATTTT.

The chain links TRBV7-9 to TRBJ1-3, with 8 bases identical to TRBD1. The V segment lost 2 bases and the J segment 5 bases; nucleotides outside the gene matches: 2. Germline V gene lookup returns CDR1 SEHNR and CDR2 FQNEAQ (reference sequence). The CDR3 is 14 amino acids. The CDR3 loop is CASSLTGGRNTIYF. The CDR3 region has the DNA TGTGCCAGCAGCTTAACAGGGGGTCGAAACACCATATATTTT.